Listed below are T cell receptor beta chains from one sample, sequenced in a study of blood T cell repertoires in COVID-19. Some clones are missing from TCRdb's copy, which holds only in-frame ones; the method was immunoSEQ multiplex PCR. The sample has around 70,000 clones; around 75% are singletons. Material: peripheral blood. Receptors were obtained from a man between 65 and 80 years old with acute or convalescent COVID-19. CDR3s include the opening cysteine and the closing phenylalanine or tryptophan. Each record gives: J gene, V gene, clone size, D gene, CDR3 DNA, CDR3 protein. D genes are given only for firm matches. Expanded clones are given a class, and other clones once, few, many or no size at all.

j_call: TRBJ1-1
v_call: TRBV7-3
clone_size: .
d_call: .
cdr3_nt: TGTGCCAGCAGCGTACAGGGGAACACTGAAGCTTTCTTT
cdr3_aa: CASSVQGNTEAFF

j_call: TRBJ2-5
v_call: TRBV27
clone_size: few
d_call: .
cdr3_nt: TGTGCCAGCAGCTCGGGACCCAGGGGGACCCAGTACTTC
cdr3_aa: CASSSGPRGTQYF

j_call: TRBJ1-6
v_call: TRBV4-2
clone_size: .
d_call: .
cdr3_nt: TGTGCCAGCAGCCAAGATCTTACAGGCGATAATTCACCCCTCCACTTT
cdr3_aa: CASSQDLTGDNSPLHF

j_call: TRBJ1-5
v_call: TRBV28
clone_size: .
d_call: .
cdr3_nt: TGTGCCAGCAGTTTATCGAGGGGAGCAGGGGGCAATCAGCCCCAGCATTTT
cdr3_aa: CASSLSRGAGGNQPQHF

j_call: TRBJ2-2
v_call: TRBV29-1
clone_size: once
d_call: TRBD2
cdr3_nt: TGCAGCTTCCCCGCGGGGGGAGCCACCGGGGAGCTGTTTTTT
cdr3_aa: CSFPAGGATGELFF

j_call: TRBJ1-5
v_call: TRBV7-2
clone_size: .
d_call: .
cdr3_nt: TGTGCCAGCAGCCCCGAGAGCTATAGCAATCAGCCCCAGCATTTT
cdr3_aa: CASSPESYSNQPQHF

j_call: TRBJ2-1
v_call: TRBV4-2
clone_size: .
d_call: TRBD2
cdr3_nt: TGTGCCAGCAGCCAAGATCCAGCGGGGAGCTCCTACAATGAGCAGTTCTTC
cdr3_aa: CASSQDPAGSSYNEQFF

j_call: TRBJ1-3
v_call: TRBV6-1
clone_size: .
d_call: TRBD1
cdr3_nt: TGTGCCAGCAGTGAAGGACAGGGAAGGTACGGAAACACCATATATTTT
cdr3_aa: CASSEGQGRYGNTIYF

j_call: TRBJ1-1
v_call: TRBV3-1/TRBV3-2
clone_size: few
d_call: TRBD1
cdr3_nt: TGTGCCAGCACGCCAGGGGGCGAACCTGAAGCTTTCTTT
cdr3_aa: CASTPGGEPEAFF

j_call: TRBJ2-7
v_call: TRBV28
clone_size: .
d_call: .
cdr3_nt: TGTGCCAGCAGTGGGAAGGACAGTTGGTTGTACGAGCAGTACTTC
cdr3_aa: CASSGKDSWLYEQYF

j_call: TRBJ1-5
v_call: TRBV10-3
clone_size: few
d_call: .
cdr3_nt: TGTGCCATCAGTGAGTCGAGGGAAAATCAGCCCCAGCATTTT
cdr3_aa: CAISESRENQPQHF

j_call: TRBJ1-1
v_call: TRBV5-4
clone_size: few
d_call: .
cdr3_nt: TGTGCCAGCAGCGTCACGTGGGGAGGCACTGAAGCTTTCTTT
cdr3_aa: CASSVTWGGTEAFF

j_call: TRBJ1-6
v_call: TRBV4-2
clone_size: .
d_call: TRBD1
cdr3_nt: TGTGCCAGCAGCCAAGGACAGGGAAATTCACCCCTCCACTTT
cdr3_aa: CASSQGQGNSPLHF

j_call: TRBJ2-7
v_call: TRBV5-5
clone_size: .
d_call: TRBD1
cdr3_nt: TGTGCCAGCAGCTTGGCCGGGACAGGCTACGAGCAGTACTTC
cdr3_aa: CASSLAGTGYEQYF

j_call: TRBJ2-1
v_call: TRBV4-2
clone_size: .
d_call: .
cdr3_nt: TGTGCCAGCAGCCCACTTAAGAGTTCCCCTGAGCAGTTCTTC
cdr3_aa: CASSPLKSSPEQFF

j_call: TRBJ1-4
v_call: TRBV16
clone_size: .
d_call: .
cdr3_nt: TGTGCCAGCAGCCAATCGGCAGGGAGGGGCGAAAAACTGTTTTTT
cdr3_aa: CASSQSAGRGEKLFF

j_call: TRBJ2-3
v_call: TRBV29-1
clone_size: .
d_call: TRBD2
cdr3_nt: TGCAGCGTTGAAGCTTGGGCGGGAGTACAAGATACGCAGTATTTT
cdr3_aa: CSVEAWAGVQDTQYF

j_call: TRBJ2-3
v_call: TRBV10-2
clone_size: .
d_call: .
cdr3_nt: TGCGCCAGCAGTGACCAGAGCACAGATACGCAGTATTTT
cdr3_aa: CASSDQSTDTQYF

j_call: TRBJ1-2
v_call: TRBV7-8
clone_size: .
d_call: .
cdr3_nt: TGTGCCAGCAGCTTAGCTTCAGGGGTCGGCTATGGCTACACCTTC
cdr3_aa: CASSLASGVGYGYTF

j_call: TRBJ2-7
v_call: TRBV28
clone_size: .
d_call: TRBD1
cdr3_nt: TGTGCCAGCAGTTCCCCCGGTGGGGACAGGGGGCTTGCGTACGAGCAGTACTTC
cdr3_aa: CASSSPGGDRGLAYEQYF

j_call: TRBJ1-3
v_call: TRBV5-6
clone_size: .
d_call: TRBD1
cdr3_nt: TGTGCCAGCAGCCCAGACAGGGGCTCTCTGGGAAACACCATATATTTT
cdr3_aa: CASSPDRGSLGNTIYF

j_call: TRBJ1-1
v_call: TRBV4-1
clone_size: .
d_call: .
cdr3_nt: TGCGCCAGCAGCCACCCCTGGGCAGGGACTGAAGCTTTCTTT
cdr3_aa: CASSHPWAGTEAFF

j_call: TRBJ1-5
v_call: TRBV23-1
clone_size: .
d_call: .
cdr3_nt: TGCGCCAGCAGTCAATCGGGGGGGGGAGCCCCGCCGCGTCAGCCCCAGCATTTT
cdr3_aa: CASSQSGGGAPPRQPQHF

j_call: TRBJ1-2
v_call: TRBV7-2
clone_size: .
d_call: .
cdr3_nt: TGTGCCAGCAGCTTAAGGGAGGATAGGTATGGCTACACCTTC
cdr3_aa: CASSLREDRYGYTF

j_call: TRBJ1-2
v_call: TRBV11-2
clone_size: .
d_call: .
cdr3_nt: TGTGCCAGCAGCTTTAACAGGCCTTATGGCTACACCTTC
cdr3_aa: CASSFNRPYGYTF

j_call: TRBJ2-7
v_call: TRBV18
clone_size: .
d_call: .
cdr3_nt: TGTGCCAGCTCACTCCTACTCCACGAGCAGTACTTC
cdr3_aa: CASSLLLHEQYF

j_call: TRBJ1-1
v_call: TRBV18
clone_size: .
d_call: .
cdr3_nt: TGTGCCAGCTCACCACGGAGCCAGAACACTGAAGCTTTCTTT
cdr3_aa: CASSPRSQNTEAFF

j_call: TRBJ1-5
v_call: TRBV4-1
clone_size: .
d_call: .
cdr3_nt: TGCGCCAGCAGTCCCGGAGCCCTTGGGGGGAATCAGCCCCAGCATTTT
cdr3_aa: CASSPGALGGNQPQHF

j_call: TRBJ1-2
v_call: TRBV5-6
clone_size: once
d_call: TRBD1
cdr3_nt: TGTGCCAGCAGCTGGAGACAGGGGAGGTACTATGGCTACACCTTC
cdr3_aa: CASSWRQGRYYGYTF

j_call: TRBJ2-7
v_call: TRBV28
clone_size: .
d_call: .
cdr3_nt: TGTGCCAGCAGTTTAGGGAGGGAGCAGTACTTC
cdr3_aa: CASSLGREQYF

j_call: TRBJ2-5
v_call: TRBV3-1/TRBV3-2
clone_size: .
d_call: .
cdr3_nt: TGTGCCAGCAGTCTAGTACAAGAGACCCAGTACTTC
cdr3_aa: CASSLVQETQYF

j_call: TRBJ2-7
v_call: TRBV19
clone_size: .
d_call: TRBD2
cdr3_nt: TGTGCCAGTAGTGGTCTTGGCGGGAGGTGGCAGGAGCAGTACTTC
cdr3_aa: CASSGLGGRWQEQYF

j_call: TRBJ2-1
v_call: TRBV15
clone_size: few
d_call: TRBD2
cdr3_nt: TGTGCCACCAGCGAGGGAGGGTACAATGAGCAGTTCTTC
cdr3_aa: CATSEGGYNEQFF

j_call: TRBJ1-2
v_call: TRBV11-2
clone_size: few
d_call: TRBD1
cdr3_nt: TGTGCCAGCAGCTTAGATAGACAGGGCGATGGCTACACCTTC
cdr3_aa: CASSLDRQGDGYTF

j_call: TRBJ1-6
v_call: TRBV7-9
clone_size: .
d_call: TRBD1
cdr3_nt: TGTGCCAGCAGGGGGACAGAGAATTCACCCCTCCACTTT
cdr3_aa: CASRGTENSPLHF

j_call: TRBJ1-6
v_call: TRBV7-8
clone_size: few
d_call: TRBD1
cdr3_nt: TGTGCCAGCAGCCATGGACAGGGGAGGAATTCACCCCTCCACTTT
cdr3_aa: CASSHGQGRNSPLHF

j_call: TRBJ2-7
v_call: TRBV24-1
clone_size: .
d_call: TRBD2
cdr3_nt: TGTGCCACCAGTGATTCCGGGACTAGCGACGAGCAGTACTTC
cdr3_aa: CATSDSGTSDEQYF

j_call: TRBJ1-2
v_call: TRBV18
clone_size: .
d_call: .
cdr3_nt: TGTGCCAGCTTTACCGGGACAACCAACTATGGCTACACCTTC
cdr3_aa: CASFTGTTNYGYTF

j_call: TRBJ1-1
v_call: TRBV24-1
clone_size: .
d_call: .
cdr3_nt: TGTGCCACCAGTTCGGACACTGAAGCTTTCTTT
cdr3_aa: CATSSDTEAFF

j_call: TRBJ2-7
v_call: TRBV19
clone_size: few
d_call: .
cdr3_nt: TGTGCCAGTAGTAACCCCGGGAGAAATGGCGAGCAGTACTTC
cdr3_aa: CASSNPGRNGEQYF

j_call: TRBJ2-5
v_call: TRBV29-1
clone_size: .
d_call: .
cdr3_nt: TGCAGCGTTGTCCTAGCTGGGGAGACCCAGTACTTC
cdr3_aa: CSVVLAGETQYF

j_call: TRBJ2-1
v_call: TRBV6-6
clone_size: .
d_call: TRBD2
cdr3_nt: TGTGCCAGCAGTTCCCGAGGTAGCGGGATAAGTGAGCAGTTCTTC
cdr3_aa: CASSSRGSGISEQFF

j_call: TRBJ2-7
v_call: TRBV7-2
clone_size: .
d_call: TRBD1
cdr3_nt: TGTGCCAGCAGCTTAGTACAGGGGTCCTACGAGCAGTACTTC
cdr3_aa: CASSLVQGSYEQYF

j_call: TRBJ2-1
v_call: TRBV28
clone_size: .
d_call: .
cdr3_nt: TGTGCCAGCAGTTTACTTAGCAACAATGAGCAGTTCTTC
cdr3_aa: CASSLLSNNEQFF

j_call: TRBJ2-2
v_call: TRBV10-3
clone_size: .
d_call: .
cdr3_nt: TGTGCGGGTGGGCGGAACACCGGGGAGCTGTTTTTT
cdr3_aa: CAGGRNTGELFF

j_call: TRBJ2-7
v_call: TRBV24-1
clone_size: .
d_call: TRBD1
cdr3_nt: TGTGCCACCGGGGGACAGGGAAGCAACTCCTACGAGCAGTACTTC
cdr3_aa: CATGGQGSNSYEQYF

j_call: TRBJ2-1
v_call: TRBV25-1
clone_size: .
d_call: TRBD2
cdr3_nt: TGTGCCAGCAGTTCCATACTAGCGGGAGGGGGTGAGCAGTTCTTC
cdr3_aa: CASSSILAGGGEQFF

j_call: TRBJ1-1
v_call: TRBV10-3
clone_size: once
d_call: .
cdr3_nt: TGTGCCATCACCGGGGGAGGGGTCACTGAAGCTTTCTTT
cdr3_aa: CAITGGGVTEAFF

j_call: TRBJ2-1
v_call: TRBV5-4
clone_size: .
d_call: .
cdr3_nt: TGTGCCAGCAGCATGGACTACGCCAATGAGCAGTTCTTC
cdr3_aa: CASSMDYANEQFF

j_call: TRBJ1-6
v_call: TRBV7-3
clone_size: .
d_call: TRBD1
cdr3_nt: TGTGCCAGCAGCATACAGGGGGCTAATTCACCCCTCCACTTT
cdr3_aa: CASSIQGANSPLHF

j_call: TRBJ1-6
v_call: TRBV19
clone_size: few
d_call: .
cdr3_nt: TGTGCCAGTACCCCAGGCGGGGTCTATAATTCACCCCTCCACTTT
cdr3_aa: CASTPGGVYNSPLHF

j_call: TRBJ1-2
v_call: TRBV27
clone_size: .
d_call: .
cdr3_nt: TGTGCCAGCAGTCTCAACACCCCTGCGGCGCGATCAGGCTACACCTTC
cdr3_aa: CASSLNTPAARSGYTF

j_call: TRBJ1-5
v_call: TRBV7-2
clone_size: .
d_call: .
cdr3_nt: TGTGCCAGCAGCTTAGCGTCAGGGATGGGGTATCAGCCCCAGCATTTT
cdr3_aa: CASSLASGMGYQPQHF

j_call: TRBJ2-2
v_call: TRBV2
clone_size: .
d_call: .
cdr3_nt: TGTGCCAGCAGCGCCGGGATTAACACCGGGGAGCTGTTTTTT
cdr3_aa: CASSAGINTGELFF

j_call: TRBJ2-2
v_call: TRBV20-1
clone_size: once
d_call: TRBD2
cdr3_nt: TGCAGTGCCAGTCCAGGGAGGGTCGCCGGGGAGCTGTTTTTT
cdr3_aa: CSASPGRVAGELFF

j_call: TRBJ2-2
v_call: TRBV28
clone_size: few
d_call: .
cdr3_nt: TGTGCCAGCAGAATCCAGGGTTTTGGGGAGCTGTTTTTT
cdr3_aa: CASRIQGFGELFF

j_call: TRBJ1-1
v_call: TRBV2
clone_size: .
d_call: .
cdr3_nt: TGTGCCAGCAGCGAACAGGGATTGGGCACTGAAGCTTTCTTT
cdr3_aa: CASSEQGLGTEAFF

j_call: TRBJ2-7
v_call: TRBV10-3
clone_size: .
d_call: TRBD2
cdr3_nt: TGTGCCATCAGTGACGGGGGGGAGAGCTCCTACGAGCAGTACTTC
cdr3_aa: CAISDGGESSYEQYF

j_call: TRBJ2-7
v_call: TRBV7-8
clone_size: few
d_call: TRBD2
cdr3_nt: TGTGCCAGCAGCTCCCGGACTAGCGGGAGTCCCTACGAGCAGTACTTC
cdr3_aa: CASSSRTSGSPYEQYF

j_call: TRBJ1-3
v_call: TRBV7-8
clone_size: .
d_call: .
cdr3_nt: TGTGCCAGCAGTTCAGCCGTTCGGGACACCATATATTTT
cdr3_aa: CASSSAVRDTIYF